The subject of this entry is one T cell receptor (beta chain). Its cognate antigen is unknown. Collection occurred without any documented infections or immune events in donors. This sample was taken from a study of identifying expanded T cells in peripheral blood. Study-level points and caveats: Differentially abundant clones: about 1.3 between replicates, approximately 15 at approximately 13 days, less than 20 at four. Two-week clone count variance significantly increased as total template count grew.

CDR1 MGHRA and CDR2 YSYEKL come from the germline V gene. V lost 6 bases and J lost 5; bases outside the gene matches: 7. The CDR3 has 14 amino acids. The protocol was immunoSEQ multiplex PCR, while the TCRdb copy is restricted to in-frame clones and leaves out a portion. The sample lists around 66,000 clones; more than 70% were seen once. The specimen sequenced was blood. The chain couples TRBV4-1 to TRBJ1-2; 9 nucleotides align to TRBD1. The TCR was taken from a person aged 18 to 70 in good health. In nucleotides, the CDR3 is TGCGCCAGCAGAAGTCCGGGACAGGGATATGGCTACACCTTC. Its protein is CASRSPGQGYGYTF.